Given below is one TCR beta chain in context. Its antigen is currently not known. Nothing much larger sits one base from this clone, and base qualities are not available. Library preparation used the immunoSEQ multiplex PCR assay. A mixture of 60 forward primers for TCR Vbeta segments and 13 reverse primers for TCR Jbeta segments was used in the multiplex PCR. Amplification of the CDR3 region of rearranged TCR beta genes was performed with a multiplex PCR assay on genomic DNA. Amplified TCR beta libraries were sequenced as 87-base-pair reads on the Illumina HiSeq System. The study's own analysis went as follows. A later analysis counted about 80 million unique TCR beta chains across the 550 to 700 repertoires, and some 11 million of these chains were shared by at least two donors. Raw reads were error-corrected and collapsed into unique sequences by a nearest-neighbor algorithm in which closely related sequences were merged to remove PCR and sequencing errors. V, D and J gene segments were assigned by aligning CDR3 sequences to IMGT reference sequences. For a sequence to be retained, at least a six-nucleotide match to both a V gene segment and a J gene segment was required. Rearrangements were called productive when the CDR3 lacked stop codons and stayed in frame with V and J; all others were non-productive. Following IMGT convention, CDR3 was defined as the stretch from the second conserved V-encoded cysteine up to the conserved J-encoded phenylalanine. In an earlier analysis of more than 550 of the donors, sequences lacking an unambiguous match to a single V gene segment were excluded. An earlier analysis of a few hundred of the donors classified V segments as functional when productive rearrangements were above 56.7% and as segregating when the standard deviation between donors was above 5%. A statistical classification framework was developed to diagnose cytomegalovirus status using the catalog of TCR beta chain sequences. In a later analysis, V and J genes were assigned by comparing TCR nucleotide sequences against IMGT/GENE-DB human TR gene sequences. Using the TCRdist pipeline, a later analysis assigned CDR3 sequences along with most-parsimonious VDJ recombination scenarios. In a later analysis, each TCR beta chain was defined by its CDR3 amino acid sequence together with its V-gene family, and reads without a unique V-gene family were excluded. In a later analysis, approximately 640 highly shared, low-generation-probability nucleotide sequences were removed to address suspected cross-contamination and a sequencing artifact. For each public chain, a later analysis derived a clonal expansion index from normalized ranks of inferred template counts within each repertoire. In a later analysis, generation probabilities were computed using a VDJ recombination model fitted to out-of-frame rearrangements, and the results were checked against IGoR. Hypergeometric tests were used in a later analysis to score TCR-TCR, TCR-HLA and TCR-CMV co-occurrence, with a repertoire-size bias correction applied to the TCR pairs. A later analysis estimated false discovery rates by permuting HLA or CMV assignments 20 times. In a later analysis, co-occurring TCRs were grouped with DBSCAN, and TCRdist sequence similarity was added when clustering was performed within HLA-allele-positive subsets. Co-occurrence clustering excluded repertoires with fewer than 30,000 or more than 120,000 public chains, plus five with anomalous nucleotide sharing. TCRdb retrieved this table from immuneACCESS and kept in-frame rearrangements only. Not all clones are present; in checked studies, unresolved V genes account for under half, and no reason is known for the remainder. V, J and clone size are those of that table, while D and trimming were read from the DNA. Recorded for this sample are roughly 100,000 clones; over 80% of them occurred a single time. The ten largest clones capture roughly 6.9% of the sample.

The data were taken from a study of cytomegalovirus exposure and HLA in healthy donors (dated by TCRdb to 2016 to 2017). With regard to the full study: An earlier analysis of 587 of the donors reported 276 Gb of sequence data and approximately 120 million unique TCR beta sequences obtained from around 180 million T cells. Approximately 300 gigabases of sequencing data and 70 million to 95 million unique TCR sequences made up an early release that covered some 640 HLA-typed donors. Of the 300 to 450 genotyped donors, over 70% fell in the genetic ancestry cluster associated with self-reported Caucasian donors. The study aimed to test whether signatures of past pathogen exposure could be identified by cataloging public T cell receptors. Using immunosequencing, the study profiled T cell repertoires from 550 to 750 subjects and related those repertoires to cytomegalovirus serostatus. Along with the approximately 650-subject first cohort, a separate validation cohort of over a hundred different subjects was used. The study combined high-throughput TCR immunosequencing, statistical association of individual TCRs with disease status, and machine learning to predict cytomegalovirus infection status. To study patterns of TCR occurrence, a later analysis re-analyzed previously published TCR beta repertoires from under 750 donors and added high-resolution HLA genotyping. Rather than drawing on any new phenotypic data, the later analysis identified candidate immune exposures from TCR beta sequences and the way those sequences occurred across donors. An earlier analysis of around 580 of the donors used high-throughput TCR beta sequencing to judge whether each TCR beta V gene segment behaved as functional or pseudogenic. Alongside the repertoire data, information on donor age, sex, ethnicity and CMV serostatus was compiled. In a later genetic analysis, genome-wide SNP genotypes for 398 of the 666 donors were used, and that subset was treated as a discovery cohort. All discovery cohort repertoires had been generated on a single sequencing platform. Both class I and class II loci were covered by HLA typing, at four-digit resolution. Typing coverage differed by locus: A, B, C, DRB1 and DQB1 were typed in about 620-640 donors, DQA1 in about 510, DPA1 in nearly 610, and DPB1 in 400 to 480. Roughly 5 DR-DQ haplotypes were handled as single units for association and clustering because linkage in the cohort was strong. Among some 400 genotyped donors of the cohort, an average of around 240,000 unique TCR beta nucleotide sequences were sequenced per donor, around 20% of them non-productive.

Trimming takes 4 bases off V and 0 bases off J; junction bases not matched to a gene: 8. There are 17 amino acids in the CDR3, from cysteine to phenylalanine inclusive. Only CDR3 DNA is held: 51 bases, read in frame from base 1. In the germline V gene, CDR1 corresponds to MDHEN and CDR2 to SYDVKM. Broader findings and caveats from the paper: A few of the identified cytomegalovirus-associated TCR beta chains were confirmed in vitro to be specific for cytomegalovirus antigens. In a later analysis, the rate of TCR association differed among HLA loci, with DRB1 alleles having the most associated TCRs and HLA-C alleles having the fewest. A later analysis reported that several top co-occurrence clusters appeared linked to parvovirus B19, influenza, CMV and Epstein-Barr virus. Because HLA typing was unavailable for some donors at each locus, only the typed subset was used in association tests. A later analysis found that HLA-associated TCR beta chains were more clonally expanded and had lower generation probabilities than equally common non-associated chains. Immune exposure information for the cohort was limited to CMV serostatus. The sequencing pipeline was judged likely to have produced a cluster of highly shared sequence variants as a technical artifact. A later analysis associated about 17,000 TCR beta sequences with specific HLA alleles at a false discovery rate of 0.05. The cohort was sequenced for TCR beta chains only, and without alpha or paired-chain data the features that could be detected were limited. The presence/absence analyses assumed that sequencing depth was roughly uniform across donors, and that assumption may not be true. Some IMGT-functional V segments, including TRBV6-2 and TRBV6-3, could not be told apart with the 87-base-pair reads, so those segments were excluded. The authors suggested that the approach could potentially be generalized to other disease states and immunological phenotypes. The study gave a list of 150 to 200 TCR beta chains associated with cytomegalovirus. According to a later genetic analysis, donors in an Asian-associated ancestry cluster had fewer N-insertions in productive TCRs than the roughly 670-donor mean. In a later genetic analysis, a missense DCLRE1C variant was associated with V-gene and J-gene trimming of TCR beta chains, and the association was replicated in an independent cohort. In an earlier analysis of over 550 of the donors, most TCR beta V segments were observed in productive rearrangements about 90% or about 30% of the time, broadly matching IMGT annotations. A further reported finding was that TCR beta sequences accurately predicted the HLA-A and HLA-B alleles for most subjects in the first cohort. In both the original and validation cohorts, the classifier was reported to diagnose cytomegalovirus status with high specificity and sensitivity. Strong co-occurrence of HLA alleles, especially DR and DQ, made assigning TCR associations to individual alleles difficult. A later analysis found that most CMV-associated TCR beta chains appeared HLA-restricted, with HLA associations seemingly driven largely by CMV exposure. The earlier analysis of some 560 of the donors excluded 15 to 20 rarely observed V segments, including chromosome 9 orphons, because counts were too low. Most TCR sequences were observed very rarely across donors, whereas some public TCRs were present in many individuals. Correlated functional status among segregating V segments might be attributable to linkage disequilibrium, but an unknown experimental factor could not be ruled out.

The cohort consisted of 670 or so healthy bone marrow donors. All cohort members were sampled while nominally healthy, although unrecorded immune exposures were likely present. The donor was CMV seropositive and was included in the group of 270 or so seropositive cohort members. A peripheral blood sample was provided by each donor, and peripheral blood mononuclear cells were used for TCR beta sequencing. The Qiagen DNeasy Blood Extraction Kit was used to extract genomic DNA from the blood cell samples. The specimen was PBMCs. The chain couples TRBV28 to TRBJ1-5; 8 junctional bases match TRBD1. The receptor was isolated from a man aged 25-45 years in good health and CMV-seropositive. CDR3 loop: CASSSNDRGYSNQPQHF. The nucleotide sequence reads as follows: TGTGCCAGCAGTTCGAACGACAGGGGATATAGCAATCAGCCCCAGCATTTT.